Below, 3 T cell receptor beta chains from the same sample are listed, as sequenced in a study of CD8+CD57+ T cells in acquired aplastic anemia. All patients picked for sequencing had shown, by flow cytometry, an expansion of CD8+CD57+ cells. Genomic DNA, serving as template, underwent TCR beta VDJ and CDR3 profiling. TCRdb itself ran the reads through MiXCR, one entry per CDR3 protein. This sample has 150,000 or so distinct CDR3 sequences; about 50% occur once, and the top ten carry 10% to 15%. Sequencing was performed on sorted CD4+, CD8+, or CD8+CD57+ T cells (not recorded which) from PBMCs. The receptors derive from a human donor with aplastic anemia.

This clonotype was recorded many times. This chain joins TRBV11-2 and TRBJ2-1; 9 nucleotides line up with TRBD1. CDR3 size: 16 residues. V lost 3 bases to trimming and J lost 3 bases; unmatched junction nucleotides: 6. Germline loops: CDR1 SGHAT, CDR2 FQNNGV. The CDR3, as DNA: TGTGCCAGCAGCTTTAGTGGACAGGGGAACTACAATGAGCAGTTCTTC. This gives the protein CASSFSGQGNYNEQFF.

This chain uses TRBV20-1 with TRBJ2-5, with TRBD2 matching over 14 bases. This CDR3 contains 13 residues. Germline V gene sequence: CDR1 DFQATT, CDR2 SNEGSKA (reference sequence). V gave up 6 bases and J gave up 5 bases; unmatched junction bases: 2. CDR3 sequence (DNA): TGCAGTGCAAGGACTAGCGGGGGGGAGACCCAGTACTTC. Translated, it gives CSARTSGGETQYF.

This clonotype has more than one count but fewer than ten. The rearrangement uses TRBV20-1 and TRBJ2-7; TRBD1 aligns across 7 bases. The CDR3 loop spans 14 amino acids. Germline lookup yields CDR1 DFQATT and CDR2 SNEGSKA (reference sequence). After removal of 3 bases from V and 2 bases from J, the junction contained 7 bases not matched to a gene. Written as DNA, the CDR3 is TGCAGTGCTAGCAAACCGGGGACAGCCTACGAGCAGTACTTC. It specifies CSASKPGTAYEQYF.